The next 10 T cell receptor beta chains were all read from a single sample in a study of shared clonotypes between healthy human individuals. CD8 cells regarded as naive lacked CD45RO, were positively chosen for CCR7, and omitted terminally differentiated effector memory CD45RA+ cells. Clones were sequenced by immunoSEQ multiplex PCR, and TCRdb holds only the in-frame ones, with some missing. This table holds approximately 840,000 clones, roughly 96% found once. The sequenced sample was naive CD8+ T cells sorted from blood. The receptors were gathered from a man under 40 in good health.

This clone was seen just once. V gene TRBV11-2 combines with J gene TRBJ1-1; 7 bases agree with TRBD1. CDR1 is SGHAT and CDR2 is FQNNGV in the germline V gene. The CDR3 has 12 amino acids. With V trimmed by 7 bases and J by 7 bases, 6 bases remained unmatched. The CDR3 loop is CASKSQGYEAFF. Here the CDR3 DNA reads TGTGCCAGCAAATCACAGGGGTATGAAGCTTTCTTT.

This rearrangement joins TRBV12-1 to TRBJ1-1. TRBV12-1 constitutes a pseudogene. The CDR3 is made up of 15 amino acids. CDR3 in amino acids: CASSCRVGGRTEAFF. The CDR3 nucleotides are TGTGCCAGCAGCTGTCGAGTCGGGGGGCGGACTGAAGCTTTCTTT.

The gene calls are TRBV9 and TRBJ2-3; TRBD2 agrees at 11 bases. The CDR3 extends over 17 amino acids. Per germline, CDR1 SGDLS and CDR2 YYNGEE. Trimming removed 4 bases from V and 4 bases from J; junction bases left unmatched: 11. The CDR3 reads CASSHPTSGSRADTQYF. The CDR3 nucleotides read TGTGCCAGCAGCCATCCCACTAGCGGGAGTCGGGCAGATACGCAGTATTTT.

The gene calls are TRBV6-1 and TRBJ2-1, with 9 bases identical to TRBD2. The CDR3 is 15 residues long. CDR1 is MNHNS, CDR2 SASEGT, per germline. J was trimmed by 9 bases and V by 2 bases; bases with no gene match: 8. The CDR3 region has the DNA TGTGCCAGCAGTGAAAGGCTAGCGGGGAAAGGTGAGCAGTTCTTC. Protein sequence: CASSERLAGKGEQFF.

The V gene is TRBV5-4, the J gene TRBJ2-7, with 9 bases identical to TRBD1. The germline V gene encodes CDR1 SGHNT and CDR2 YYREEE (reference sequence). Trimming removed 2 bases from V and 6 bases from J; junction bases left unmatched: 3. The CDR3 extends over 13 amino acids. The CDR3: CASSFRDRVEQYF. In nucleotides, the CDR3 is TGTGCCAGCAGCTTCCGGGACAGGGTCGAGCAGTACTTC.

This chain uses TRBV5-1 with TRBJ2-7; 8 bases fit TRBD1. The CDR3 spans 14 residues. Per the germline V gene, CDR1 is SGHRS and CDR2 is YFSETQ. The J segment lost 2 bases and the V segment lost 3 bases, leaving 4 bases of the junction unmatched. The CDR3 DNA follows: TGCGCCAGCAGCTATCCGACAGGGGCCTACGAGCAGTACTTC. Residues: CASSYPTGAYEQYF.

This chain links TRBV10-1 with TRBJ2-7, with D perhaps given as TRBD1 or TRBD2 (6 bases each). The CDR3 runs 16 residues. Trimming left V 2 bases short and J 1 base short, with 15 bases between. Germline V CDR1 and CDR2: WNHNN, SYGVQD (reference sequence). The CDR3 loop is CASSEGAGGSSYEQYF. CDR3 nucleotide sequence: TGCGCCAGCAGTGAGGGGGCCGGGGGCAGTTCCTACGAGCAGTACTTC.

This chain joins TRBV6-5 and TRBJ2-1; 12 nucleotides align to TRBD2. CDR3 size: 14 residues. Unmatched junction bases numbered 2, after V lost 5 bases and J lost 6 bases. Germline CDR1 MNHEY, CDR2 SVGAGI. The CDR3 sequence is CASSMGLAGNEQFF. The CDR3 nucleotides are TGTGCCAGCAGTATGGGACTAGCGGGCAATGAGCAGTTCTTC.

This clone appeared once. V is TRBV6-5 and J is TRBJ1-5; D is undetermined. Looked up from germline, CDR1 is MNHEY and CDR2 is SVGAGI. With 2 bases removed from V and 7 bases from J, the gap between germline ends came to 9 bases. The CDR3 loop spans 13 amino acids. For the CDR3, the DNA is TGTGCCAGCAGTTACCGTCATGACCAGCCCCAGCATTTT. Protein product: CASSYRHDQPQHF.

CDR3 sequence (DNA): TGTGCCACCAGCAGAGATCTTGGGGGAGGTTACGGCTACACCTTC. Protein: CATSRDLGGGYGYTF. The J gene is TRBJ1-2, the V gene TRBV15, with D possibly TRBD1 on 5 matching bases. The germline V and J ends were trimmed by 0 bases and 8 bases, with 16 bases remaining between them. The CDR3 covers 15 residues. Germline values: CDR1 LNHNV, CDR2 YYDKDF (reference sequence).